Listed here are 21 T cell receptor beta chains from one sample, sequenced in a study of CD8+ T cells in alopecia areata. cDNA prepared by RNA extraction and subsequent reverse transcription served as the template for sequencing. Profiling relied on immunoSEQ multiplex PCR, and the TCRdb table lists in-frame clones only, not all of them. The sample lists 190,000 or so clones, about three fifths occurring once. Treatment noted: oral pan-JAK inhibitor, 5-10 mg twice daily. Sequences were derived from CD4+ T cells sorted from blood, sampled at week 24, from a patient treated with tofacitinib. These receptors were taken from a human donor with alopecia areata.

Concerning this clone: The same CDR3 also results from other DNA sequences found in this sample. This rearrangement joins TRBV5-1 to TRBJ1-1; D unresolved. The CDR3 has 13 residues. The V and J ends lost 1 base and 4 bases respectively, with 8 bases between them. CDR1 and CDR2 from the germline V gene are SGHRS and YFSETQ. The DNA of the CDR3 is TGCGCCAGCAGCTTGAGTGAGTCCACTGAAGCTTTCTTT. The encoded protein is CASSLSESTEAFF.

This clone occurred a few times. The CDR3 region has the DNA TGCAGCGTAAAGGGACTAGCGGGGGGCCTGAACACCGGGGAGCTGTTTTTT. Translated, it gives CSVKGLAGGLNTGELFF. The chain links TRBV29-1 to TRBJ2-2, with TRBD2 matching 15 bases. V lost 6 bases, J lost 1 base, and 6 bases stayed unmatched. Per the germline V gene, CDR1 is SQVTM and CDR2 is ANQGSEA. CDR3 length: 17 amino acids.

In this sample, this clone turned up once. The rearrangement links TRBV30 to TRBJ2-1; D not resolved. V lost 0 bases, J lost 6 bases, and 12 bases lay in between. Germline assignment: CDR1 GTSNPN and CDR2 SVGIG (reference sequence). The CDR3 covers 14 residues. CDR3 in DNA: TGTGCCTGGAGTGTACGGCAGAGACCCAATGAGCAGTTCTTC. Translating it yields CAWSVRQRPNEQFF.

The chain couples TRBV19 to TRBJ2-6; no reliable D call. The CDR3 has 13 amino acids. In germline, CDR1 is LNHDA, CDR2 SQIVND (reference sequence). Trimming removed 6 bases at V and 0 bases at J, with 3 bases between. CDR3 in DNA: TGTGCCAGTAGGTCCTCTGGGGCCAACGTCCTGACTTTC. Its translation is CASRSSGANVLTF.

The chain links TRBV4-1 to TRBJ1-2; D unclear. This CDR3 spans 15 amino acids. Germline V gene data show CDR1 as MGHRA and CDR2 as YSYEKL. V lost 1 base, J lost 4 bases, and 13 bases lay in between. CDR3 nucleotides: TGCGCCAGCAGCCAAGTTTACACCCAGTTCTATGGCTACACCTTC. Protein sequence: CASSQVYTQFYGYTF.

The chain employs TRBV2 and TRBJ2-5, with D possibly matching TRBD1 (6 bases). V was clipped by 7 bases and J by 5 bases, with 11 bases between them. The germline V gene has CDR1 SNHLY and CDR2 FYNNEI. The CDR3 runs to 12 residues. CDR3 in amino acids: CASNQGPETQYF. Written as DNA, the CDR3 is TGTGCCAGCAATCAGGGGCCGGAGACCCAGTACTTC.

The V gene is TRBV5-4, the J gene TRBJ1-5; unclear D gene. V lost 1 base, J lost 5 bases, and 7 bases lay in between. The length of the CDR3 is 13 residues. Germline V gene data show CDR1 as SGHNT and CDR2 as YYREEE (reference sequence). Here the CDR3 reads CASSLFADQPQHF. In DNA form, the CDR3 reads TGTGCCAGCAGCTTGTTTGCCGATCAGCCCCAGCATTTT.

J is TRBJ1-1 and V is TRBV7-2, with 9 bases lining up with TRBD1. CDR3 length: 18 residues. CDR1 and CDR2 from the germline V gene are SGHTA and FQGNSA. J was trimmed by 1 base and V by 1 base; bases with no gene match: 10. Here the CDR3 reads CASSLVSTGGKANTEAFF. The CDR3, as DNA: TGTGCCAGCAGCTTAGTAAGCACAGGGGGCAAGGCGAACACTGAAGCTTTCTTT.

The chain joins TRBV6-5 to TRBJ1-2; the match to TRBD1 covers 9 bases. Losses at the gene ends were 0 bases for V and 6 bases for J; bases not matched to a gene: 5. CDR3 length equals 15 residues. CDR1 is MNHEY, CDR2 SVGAGI, per germline. CDR3 amino acids: CASSYSGTGKNGYTF. The CDR3 DNA reads as TGTGCCAGCAGTTACTCGGGGACAGGGAAGAATGGCTACACCTTC.

This clone was found a few times. The chain uses TRBV11-2 and TRBJ2-5; 9 nucleotides match TRBD2. J was trimmed by 7 bases and V by 2 bases; bases with no gene match: 8. Per germline, CDR1 SGHAT and CDR2 FQNNGV. The CDR3 has 15 residues. The CDR3, as DNA: TGTGCCAGCAGCTTAACGGGACTAGCTGAGGCGACCCAGTACTTC. Residues: CASSLTGLAEATQYF.

CDR3 sequence reads: CASGLLGQETQYF. As DNA, the CDR3 is TGTGCCAGCGGGCTTTTGGGGCAAGAGACCCAGTACTTC. The rearrangement links TRBV9 to TRBJ2-5; no reliable D call. V dropped 7 bases and J dropped 2 bases, with 12 bases sitting between them. Germline V gives CDR1 SGDLS, CDR2 YYNGEE. There are 13 residues in the CDR3.

V usage is TRBV27 and J usage is TRBJ1-1; the D is unclear. The CDR3 loop spans 13 amino acids. The germline CDR1 and CDR2 sequences are MNHEY and SMNVEV (reference sequence). Trimming took 3 bases from V and 3 from J, leaving 8 bases between them. CDR3 loop: CASSLRRDTEAFF. In DNA, the CDR3 is TGTGCCAGCAGTTTGCGGAGAGACACTGAAGCTTTCTTT.

With regard to this clone: The sample carries other DNA sequences with the same CDR3. J is TRBJ2-3 and V is TRBV18; D uncertain. Germline values: CDR1 KGHSH, CDR2 LQKENI. The CDR3 has 14 amino acids. The germline V and J ends were trimmed by 3 bases and 0 bases, with 7 bases remaining between them. CDR3 loop: CASSPPASTDTQYF. The CDR3 region has the DNA TGTGCCAGCTCACCCCCTGCTAGCACAGATACGCAGTATTTT.

The genes are TRBV2 and TRBJ2-3; 10 positions agree with TRBD2. The CDR3 is 17 amino acids. Germline V lookup: CDR1 SNHLY, CDR2 FYNNEI. V gave up 4 bases and J gave up 2 bases; unmatched junction bases: 9. The CDR3 loop is CASSVNGLAADTDTQYF. CDR3 sequence (DNA): TGTGCCAGCAGTGTTAATGGACTAGCGGCAGACACAGATACGCAGTATTTT.

This rearrangement joins TRBV30 to TRBJ1-5, with 8 bases lining up with TRBD1. Germline lookup yields CDR1 GTSNPN and CDR2 SVGIG (reference sequence). Trimming removed 2 bases from V and 5 bases from J; junction bases left unmatched: 14. The CDR3 sequence is 17 residues long. The CDR3 DNA follows: TGTGCCTGGAGTAGGACAGGGTCCGTCGCTTTCGATCAGCCCCAGCATTTT. Translation gives CAWSRTGSVAFDQPQHF.

This chain connects TRBV7-2 to TRBJ2-3, with 7 bases fitting TRBD2. The CDR3 is 15 amino acids. The germline V gene encodes CDR1 SGHTA and CDR2 FQGNSA. Trimming at V came to 1 base and at J to 2 bases, leaving 3 bases not matched to a gene. CDR3 sequence reads: CASSLVAGVTDTQYF. CDR3 in DNA: TGTGCCAGCAGCTTAGTGGCGGGGGTCACAGATACGCAGTATTTT.

The genes are TRBV2 and TRBJ2-1; a possible D gene is TRBD2 (6 bases). Trimming shortened V by 11 bases and J by 8 bases, and 10 bases separated the two germline ends. This CDR3 region has 10 residues. Germline V CDR1 and CDR2: SNHLY, FYNNEI. CDR3 DNA sequence: TGTGCCGTAGCGGCGGATGAGCAGTTCTTC. This sequence encodes CAVAADEQFF.

The chain couples TRBV5-6 to TRBJ2-7; D assignment may be TRBD1 or TRBD2 (5 bases each). V was clipped by 4 bases and J by 7 bases, with 15 bases between them. This CDR3 comprises 13 residues. Germline lookup yields CDR1 SGHDT and CDR2 YYEEEE. In nucleotides, the CDR3 is TGTGCCAGCAGCCAAGGGACGGGCCGGGAGCAGTACTTC. It translates to CASSQGTGREQYF.

The V and J genes are TRBV2 and TRBJ2-5, with D maybe TRBD1 (6 bases). The CDR3 contains 13 residues. Germline loops: CDR1 SNHLY, CDR2 FYNNEI. Trimming took off 2 bases at V and 9 bases at J, with 13 bases between the two ends. CDR3 in amino acids: CASSERTDSPQYF. The DNA of the CDR3 is TGTGCCAGCAGTGAAAGAACGGACAGTCCCCAGTACTTC.

V gene TRBV10-3 combines with J gene TRBJ1-1; tentative D call: TRBD1 (5 bases). V gave up 10 bases and J gave up 1 base, with 13 bases separating them. The germline V gene has CDR1 ENHRY and CDR2 SYGVKD. The CDR3 length is 13 residues. The CDR3 region has the DNA TGTGCCACCGTCCCGGGGGGGAACACTGAAGCTTTCTTT. This sequence encodes CATVPGGNTEAFF.

This clone was seen only a few times. The chain employs TRBV4-1 and TRBJ2-1; 10 bases align to TRBD2. Germline CDR1 is MGHRA and CDR2 is YSYEKL. The CDR3 length is 16 residues. Unmatched junction bases numbered 8, after V lost 4 bases and J lost 5 bases. The CDR3 sequence is CASSRVTSGLNNEQFF. CDR3 in DNA: TGCGCCAGCAGCCGAGTGACTAGCGGGCTCAACAATGAGCAGTTCTTC.